This T cell receptor (beta chain) derives from a study of blood T cell repertoires in COVID-19 (dated by TCRdb to the early 2020s). A note on the overall study: Collaborator samples came from the United States, Italy and Spain and covered acute and convalescent phases of COVID-19. The material from the prospective study consisted of cDNA or gDNA derived from T cells, B-cell-depleted T cells, or PBMCs. Deeply sampled blood TCRbeta repertoires from subjects exposed to, actively infected with, or recovered from COVID-19 were included in the dataset. The repertoires were released in a freely available public database intended as a resource for research on the immune response to SARS-CoV-2. Samples came from the ongoing ImmuneRACE study (first 160 participants) plus 1,254 subjects from 6 global collaborators. A de-identified subject ID, COVID-19 status, age in years and sex were almost always included in the sample metadata. Where available, HLA class I and class II types were obtained from metadata supplied by the sample provider rather than from assay-based typing.

Worth noting for this clone: The antigen it binds to is not known. No much larger clonotype is one base removed from it; base qualities were not supplied.

Study-wide conclusions, independent of this receptor: The quantity of clinical and demographic metadata differed by source and by participant and was supplied without curation.

The immunoSEQ Assay, a bias-controlled multiplex PCR, was used to amplify TCRbeta CDR3 regions from genomic DNA. Regarding the original processing steps: The number of nucleated cells in each sample was estimated from the amplification of reference gene primers within the assay. Sequence reads were collapsed and filtered to measure the absolute abundance of every unique TCRbeta CDR3 rearrangement. For each sample, productive Simpson clonality was calculated as the square root of Simpson's diversity index over productive rearrangements. TCRdb stores this immuneACCESS table with in-frame sequences only. Part of the clones is absent; in the studies checked, under half of the shortfall reflects unresolved V genes, and no reason is known for the rest. V and J calls and clone size are as listed in that table; D and trimming were resolved from the DNA. For this sample there are more than 50,000 clones; 89% appear just once. The top ten clones comprise around 5% of the sample.

Trimmed from V: 1 base; trimmed from J: 5 bases; junction bases lacking a gene match: 2. CDR3 length: 14 amino acids, cysteine to phenylalanine. The read is trimmed to its CDR3 DNA, 42 bases read in frame from base 1. The germline V gene specifies SGDLS as CDR1 and YYNGEE as CDR2. Each collaborating institution followed its own protocols to collect whole blood in K2EDTA tubes. Collaborator samples were shipped for TCRbeta analysis as frozen whole blood, isolated PBMCs, or DNA extracted from either sample type. Recombination joined TRBV9 with TRBJ2-1, with 8 bases aligning to TRBD1. This sequence was found in a man in his 60s with active COVID-19. The sample consisted of peripheral blood. The CDR3 protein is CASSVTTGDNEQFF. DNA sequence: TGTGCCAGCAGCGTAACGACAGGGGACAATGAGCAGTTCTTC. Reference TRBV9 and TRBJ2-1 genes cover what lies past the CDR3, so the full variable domain is DSGVTQTPKHLITATGQRVTLRCSPRSGDLSVYWYQQSLDQGLQFLIQYYNGEERAKGNILERFSAQQFPDLHSELNLSSLELGDSALYFCASSVTTGDNEQFFGPGTRLTVL.